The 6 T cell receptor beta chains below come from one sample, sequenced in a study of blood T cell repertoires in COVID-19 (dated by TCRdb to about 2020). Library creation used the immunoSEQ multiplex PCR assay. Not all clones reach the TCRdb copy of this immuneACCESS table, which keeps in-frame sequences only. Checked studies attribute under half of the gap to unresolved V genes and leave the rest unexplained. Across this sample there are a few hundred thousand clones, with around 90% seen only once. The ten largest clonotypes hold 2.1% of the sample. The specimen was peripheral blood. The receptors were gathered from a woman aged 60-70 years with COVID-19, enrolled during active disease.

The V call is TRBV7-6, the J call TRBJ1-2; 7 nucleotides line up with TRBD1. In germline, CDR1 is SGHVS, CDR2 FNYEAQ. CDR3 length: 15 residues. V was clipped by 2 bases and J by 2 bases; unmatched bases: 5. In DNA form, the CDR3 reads TGTGCCAGCAGCTTAACTCCAGGGGGGAACTATGGCTACACCTTC. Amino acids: CASSLTPGGNYGYTF.

This chain's CDR3 is CASSAQGAINQPQHF. The CDR3 DNA follows: TGTGCCAGTAGTGCTCAGGGGGCGATCAATCAGCCCCAGCATTTT. The chain recombines TRBV19 with TRBJ1-5, with 8 bases identical to TRBD1. This CDR3 spans 15 amino acids. The germline gives CDR1 LNHDA, CDR2 SQIVND (reference sequence). The ends lost 5 bases at V and 3 bases at J; junction bases unmatched: 6.

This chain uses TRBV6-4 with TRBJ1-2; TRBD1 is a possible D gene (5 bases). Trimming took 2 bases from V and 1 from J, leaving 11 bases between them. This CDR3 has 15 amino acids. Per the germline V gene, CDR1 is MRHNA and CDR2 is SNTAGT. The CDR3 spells CASSDLAGNNYGYTF. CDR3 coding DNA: TGTGCCAGCAGTGACCTGGCAGGGAATAACTATGGCTACACCTTC.

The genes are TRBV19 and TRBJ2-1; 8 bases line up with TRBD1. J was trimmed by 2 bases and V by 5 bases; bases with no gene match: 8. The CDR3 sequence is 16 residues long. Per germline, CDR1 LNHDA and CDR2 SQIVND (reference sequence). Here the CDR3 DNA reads TGTGCCAGTAGTGTCGACCAGGGGGCTACCTACAATGAGCAGTTCTTC. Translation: CASSVDQGATYNEQFF.

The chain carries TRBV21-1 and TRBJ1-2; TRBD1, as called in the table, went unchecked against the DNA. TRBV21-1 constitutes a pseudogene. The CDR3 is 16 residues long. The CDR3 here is CACLWDRKMSLLGYTF. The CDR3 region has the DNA TGTGCCTGCCTTTGGGACAGGAAGATGAGCCTCCTTGGCTACACCTTC.

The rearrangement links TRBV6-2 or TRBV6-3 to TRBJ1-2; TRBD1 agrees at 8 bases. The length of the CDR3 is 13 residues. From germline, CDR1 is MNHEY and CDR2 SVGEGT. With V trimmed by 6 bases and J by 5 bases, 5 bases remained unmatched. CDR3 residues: CASSPTGEYGYTF. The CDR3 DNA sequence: TGTGCCAGCAGCCCGACAGGGGAATATGGCTACACCTTC.